This passage covers 22 T cell receptor beta chains from one sample sequenced in a study of cytomegalovirus exposure and HLA in healthy donors. A multiplex PCR was run with 60 Vbeta primers and 13 Jbeta primers. The method was immunoSEQ multiplex PCR; TCRdb's version includes in-frame clones alone and lacks a portion of them. The data show roughly 100,000 clones, 74% seen once. Sequenced material: PBMCs. These TCRs come from a man aged 45-65 years in good health and CMV-seropositive.

The chain carries TRBV14 and TRBJ2-2; D is ambiguous. Trimming took 4 bases from V and 4 from J, leaving 13 bases between them. The CDR3 extends over 15 amino acids. The germline V gene encodes CDR1 SGHDN and CDR2 FVKESK. The CDR3 nucleotides are TGTGCCAGCAGCCTAAGGAGTTGGAGCACCGGGGAGCTGTTTTTT. It codes for CASSLRSWSTGELFF.

The J gene is TRBJ2-1, the V gene TRBV6-5; D gene ambiguous. V lost 6 bases, J lost 5 bases, and 5 bases lay in between. Per the germline V gene, CDR1 is MNHEY and CDR2 is SVGAGI. The length of the CDR3 is 11 residues. The CDR3 reads CASRPNNEQFF. In DNA, the CDR3 is TGTGCCAGCAGACCTAACAATGAGCAGTTCTTC.

J is TRBJ1-1 and V is TRBV19; 9 nucleotides align to TRBD1. This CDR3 is built from 13 residues. The junction had 1 base not matched to a gene; V was cut back by 4 bases and J by 4 bases. Germline V gene sequence: CDR1 LNHDA, CDR2 SQIVND (reference sequence). The CDR3 region is CASSTQGATEAFF. CDR3 coding DNA: TGTGCCAGTAGTACACAGGGGGCCACTGAAGCTTTCTTT.

This chain joins TRBV7-9 and TRBJ2-4, with a weak D call TRBD1 (6 bases). Germline values: CDR1 SEHNR, CDR2 FQNEAQ (reference sequence). The V gene lost 0 bases and the J gene lost 0 bases, with 12 bases spanning the gap. The CDR3 contains 17 residues. CDR3 loop: CASSLAGGVPAKNIQYF. The CDR3 DNA reads as TGTGCCAGCAGCTTAGCAGGGGGAGTACCAGCCAAAAACATTCAGTACTTC.

The rearrangement uses TRBV28 and TRBJ2-5; 12 bases are a match to TRBD1. The CDR3 extends over 15 amino acids. The V and J ends lost 5 bases and 4 bases, in that order; junction bases with no gene match: 5. Germline V lookup: CDR1 MDHEN, CDR2 SYDVKM. The CDR3 protein is CASSRGTGGAETQYF. The CDR3 DNA reads as TGTGCCAGCAGTCGCGGGACAGGGGGCGCAGAGACCCAGTACTTC.

A few counts support this clone. The rearrangement joins TRBV2 to TRBJ2-7, with D unclear. The V and J ends lost 2 bases and 3 bases respectively, with 8 bases between them. Germline lookup yields CDR1 SNHLY and CDR2 FYNNEI. The CDR3 extends over 13 amino acids. The CDR3 DNA follows: TGTGCCAGCAGTGAACCGGAGAACTACGAGCAGTACTTC. This codes for CASSEPENYEQYF.

The rearrangement links TRBV2 to TRBJ2-7; no reliable D call. Trimming left V 7 bases short and J 7 bases short, with 11 bases between. Germline-derived CDR1 and CDR2 are SNHLY and FYNNEI. The CDR3 spans 11 residues. CDR3 DNA: TGTGCCAGCAAAGAGGCAACGGAGCAGTACTTC. Translation: CASKEATEQYF.

The genes are TRBV18 and TRBJ2-1; 10 nucleotides line up with TRBD2. Trimming at V came to 4 bases and at J to 2 bases, leaving 5 bases not matched to a gene. The CDR3 covers 16 residues. Per the germline V gene, CDR1 is KGHSH and CDR2 is LQKENI. CDR3 sequence: CASSRPTSGTYNEQFF. CDR3 DNA: TGTGCCAGCTCACGACCTACTAGCGGGACCTACAATGAGCAGTTCTTC.

This chain links TRBV6-1 with TRBJ2-7; D remains unclear. This CDR3 has 15 residues. Trimming shortened V by 8 bases and J by 0 bases, and 17 bases separated the two germline ends. Germline CDR1 MNHNS, CDR2 SASEGT. The CDR3 nucleotides read TGTGCCAGCCGCCTATATGCCCAAAGCTCCTACGAGCAGTACTTC. This codes for CASRLYAQSSYEQYF.

This clone was observed a few times. This chain uses TRBV6-5 with TRBJ1-2; a weak D match, TRBD1 (5 bases). The germline CDR1 and CDR2 sequences are MNHEY and SVGAGI. The CDR3 covers 15 residues. Between the trimmed V and J ends, which lost 0 bases and 5 bases, there was a span of 13 bases. The CDR3 nucleotides are TGTGCCAGCAGTTACTCGGGAGGGGAGGGTTATGGCTACACCTTC. It is translated as CASSYSGGEGYGYTF.

This rearrangement joins TRBV29-1 to TRBJ2-7; tentative D call: TRBD2 (5 bases). Germline lookup yields CDR1 SQVTM and CDR2 ANQGSEA. V lost 4 bases to trimming and J lost 3 bases, with 7 bases between them. CDR3 length: 11 amino acids. The CDR3 DNA sequence: TGCAGCGTTGCACGGGGCTACGAGCAGTACTTC. Translation gives CSVARGYEQYF.

This clone has only a few counts. A junction boundary mismatches the germline segment, possibly from a read error. This chain joins TRBV23-1 and TRBJ1-2; D might be TRBD1 (6 bases). TRBV23-1 belongs to the ORF category, with a function that is uncertain. This CDR3 is built from 14 residues. DNA of the CDR3: TGCGCCAGCAATCAATCACCAGGGGCCTATGGCTACACCTTC. This translates into CASNQSPGAYGYTF.

J is TRBJ2-5 and V is TRBV19, with 7 bases matching TRBD2. The J call may be wrong; the DNA end is better matched by TRBJ2-7. The V gene's germline CDR1 is LNHDA and CDR2 SQIVND (reference sequence). The CDR3 contains 14 residues. CDR3 nucleotides: TGTGCCATCGAGTGGGGGGGGAAAACCTACGAGCAGTACTTC. Protein sequence: CAIEWGGKTYEQYF.

The V gene is TRBV12-5, the J gene TRBJ2-7; the D gene is possibly TRBD2 (6 bases). Trimming left V 2 bases short and J 6 bases short, with 14 bases between. The germline CDR1 and CDR2 sequences are LGHNT and FRNRAP. The CDR3 length is 14 residues. CDR3 loop: CASGLLPGVGEQYF. The CDR3 nucleotides are TGTGCTAGTGGTTTGCTTCCGGGGGTAGGCGAGCAGTACTTC.

This clone has more than one count but fewer than ten. V is TRBV9 and J is TRBJ2-1; TRBD2 is a possible D gene (6 bases). V lost 3 bases and J lost 3, with 16 bases in between. The CDR3 extends over 16 amino acids. Germline V gene data show CDR1 as SGDLS and CDR2 as YYNGEE. The chain's CDR3 is CASSASEAGFYNEQFF. The CDR3 region has the DNA TGTGCCAGCAGCGCCTCAGAAGCGGGTTTCTACAATGAGCAGTTCTTC.

This clone was recorded a few times. The chain joins TRBV6-6 to TRBJ1-1; 9 bases match TRBD1. Per the germline V gene, CDR1 is MNHNY and CDR2 is SVGAGI (reference sequence). The CDR3 runs to 16 residues. V was clipped by 0 bases and J by 5 bases; unmatched bases: 7. The CDR3 sequence: CASSYSPGTGWTEAFF. The CDR3 DNA reads TGTGCCAGCAGTTACTCCCCCGGGACAGGGTGGACTGAAGCTTTCTTT.

The chain joins TRBV2 to TRBJ2-1, with 8 nucleotides matching TRBD2. After removal of 8 bases from V and 4 bases from J, the junction contained 10 bases not matched to a gene. The CDR3 has 15 amino acids. Germline CDR1 is SNHLY and CDR2 is FYNNEI. The DNA of the CDR3 is TGTGCCAGCGACCTTCTAGCGGGTATTTACAATGAGCAGTTCTTC. Translating it yields CASDLLAGIYNEQFF.

A few counts support this clone. The chain links TRBV25-1 to TRBJ2-5, with TRBD2 matching over 11 bases. The CDR3 totals 16 residues. Losses at the gene ends were 3 bases for V and 7 bases for J; bases not matched to a gene: 10. CDR1 is MGHDK and CDR2 is SYGVNS in the germline V gene. The CDR3 reads CASSDRLAGGPGTQYF. The CDR3, as DNA: TGTGCCAGCAGTGACCGGCTAGCGGGGGGCCCGGGGACCCAGTACTTC.

The chain carries TRBV5-4 and TRBJ2-5; perhaps TRBD1 as D (6 bases). Between the trimmed V and J ends, which lost 4 bases and 4 bases, there was a span of 11 bases. CDR1 and CDR2 (germline): SGHNT, YYREEE (reference sequence). This CDR3 has 13 amino acids. CDR3: CASSSRGIETQYF. In DNA, the CDR3 is TGTGCCAGCAGCAGCAGGGGAATAGAGACCCAGTACTTC.

The chain has TRBV30 and TRBJ2-1; D is possibly TRBD1 (6 bases). The CDR3 covers 16 residues. From germline, CDR1 is GTSNPN and CDR2 SVGIG (reference sequence). V dropped 5 bases and J dropped 8 bases, with 25 bases sitting between them. CDR3 DNA: TGTGCCTGGTTTGGGGGCCCCCAGGGCCATGTGTATGAGCAGTTCTTC. Its protein product is CAWFGGPQGHVYEQFF. Together with reference TRBV30 and TRBJ2-1, the CDR3 gives the full variable domain: SQTIHQWPATLVQPVGSPLSLECTVEGTSNPNLYWYRQAAGRGLQLLFYSVGIGQISSEVPQNLSASRPQDRQFILSSKKLLLSDSGFYLCAWFGGPQGHVYEQFFGPGTRLTVL.

The gene calls are TRBV6-1 and TRBJ2-5, with 7 positions matching TRBD1. The CDR3 is made up of 13 amino acids. Germline lookup yields CDR1 MNHNS and CDR2 SASEGT. Trimming at V came to 6 bases and at J to 5 bases, leaving 6 bases not matched to a gene. The CDR3 reads CASRPTGWETQYF. CDR3 nucleotide sequence: TGTGCCAGCAGGCCGACAGGGTGGGAGACCCAGTACTTC.

The J gene is TRBJ2-5, the V gene TRBV6-1; D remains ambiguous. TRBJ2-7 explains the end of the DNA better; the J call may be wrong. The CDR3 sequence is 13 residues long. CDR1 is MNHNS and CDR2 is SASEGT in the germline V gene. The CDR3 spells CASSERVFYEQYF. CDR3 coding DNA: TGTGCCAGCAGTGAAAGAGTCTTTTACGAGCAGTACTTC.